Each of the 26 T cell receptor beta chains below was sequenced from the same sample in a study of T cells in Graves' hyperthyroidism and ophthalmopathy. Using RNA transcripts as the source, TCR beta CDR3 regions were amplified. TCR CDR3 regions were first amplified by RT-PCR with HTBI primers. TCRdb reanalysed the multiplex PCR reads using MiXCR and keeps one entry per CDR3 protein. The repertoire holds about 500,000 distinct CDR3 sequences, with around 15% as singletons. The sample was blood. The receptor source for this set is a woman under 30 with Graves' hyperthyroidism.

The chain is built from TRBV10-3 and TRBJ1-5; 7 positions agree with TRBD1. The V segment lost 4 bases and the J segment 2 bases; nucleotides outside the gene matches: 2. The CDR3 length is 14 residues. Germline loops: CDR1 ENHRY, CDR2 SYGVKD. The CDR3 coding sequence is TGTGCCATCAGTGCCGACAGGGGCAATCAGCCCCAGCATTTT. This sequence encodes CAISADRGNQPQHF.

Many counts were recorded for this clonotype. The rearrangement joins TRBV3-1 to TRBJ1-1, with D possibly matching TRBD1 (5 bases). V was shortened by 4 bases and J by 0 bases, with 12 bases between the two germline ends. This CDR3 has 15 residues. Germline V lookup: CDR1 LGHDT, CDR2 YNNKEL (reference sequence). The CDR3: CASSREGLLNTEAFF. In DNA, the CDR3 is TGTGCCAGCAGCCGAGAGGGGTTACTGAACACTGAAGCTTTCTTT.

This clonotype was detected a few times. The chain combines TRBV7-3 with TRBJ2-7, with D tentatively TRBD1 (5 bases). CDR1 and CDR2 (germline): SGHTA, FQGTGA. The CDR3 totals 12 residues. The V end was cut by 4 bases, the J end by 9 bases, with 13 bases between. CDR3 protein: CASSSQGGGQYF. CDR3 bases: TGTGCCAGCAGCTCCCAGGGTGGCGGGCAGTACTTC. The variable domain in full, with the rest retrieved from reference TRBV7-3 and TRBJ2-7, is GAGVSQTPSNKVTEKGKYVELRCDPISGHTALYWYRQSLGQGPEFLIYFQGTGAADDSGLPNDRFFAVRPEGSVSTLKIQRTERGDSAVYLCASSSQGGGQYFGPGTRLTVT.

This chain uses TRBV6-1 with TRBJ1-4, with D maybe TRBD1 (6 bases). V was trimmed by 8 bases and J by 8 bases, leaving 15 bases between them. The CDR3 sequence is 13 residues long. The germline V gene has CDR1 MNHNS and CDR2 SASEGT. CDR3: CASSGRGAEKLFF. The CDR3 DNA follows: TGTGCCAGCTCGGGCAGGGGCGCCGAAAAACTGTTTTTT.

CDR3 residues: CASSRVSGSWNEQFF. The DNA for the CDR3 is TGTGCCAGCAGCCGCGTTAGCGGGAGCTGGAATGAGCAGTTCTTC. The chain carries TRBV14 and TRBJ2-1, with 9 bases identical to TRBD2. J lost 7 bases, V lost 4 bases, and 8 bases had no gene match. Germline V gene lookup returns CDR1 SGHDN and CDR2 FVKESK. The CDR3 runs 15 residues.

This clonotype was detected only a few times. It may be a read error: a sequence one base away is much more abundant. The genes are TRBV12-5 and TRBJ1-5; D remains ambiguous. Per germline, CDR1 LGHNT and CDR2 FRNRAP. The CDR3 loop spans 13 amino acids. V was cut by 1 base and J by 6 bases, with 7 bases left in between. CDR3: CASGLGGGQPQHF. Here the CDR3 DNA reads TGTGCTAGTGGTTTGGGGGGAGGTCAGCCCCAGCATTTT.

The rearrangement joins TRBV6-1 to TRBJ1-2, with a weak D call TRBD1 (5 bases). Germline-derived CDR1 and CDR2 are MNHNS and SASEGT. V lost 9 bases and J 2 bases, leaving 22 bases between the germline ends. The CDR3 length is 16 residues. As DNA, the CDR3 is TGTGCCAGTTGGCCCAGCCGGGACGCCAGGAACTATGGCTACACCTTC. Encoded protein: CASWPSRDARNYGYTF.

V is TRBV19 and J is TRBJ2-1; no clear D. The germline V gene encodes CDR1 LNHDA and CDR2 SQIVND (reference sequence). CDR3 length: 16 residues. V was trimmed by 3 bases and J by 2 bases, leaving 14 bases between them. The CDR3 region has the DNA TGTGCCAGTAGTATCCTAGGGTACTACCCCTACAATGAGCAGTTCTTC. Translation gives CASSILGYYPYNEQFF.

The sample holds many counts of this clonotype. The CDR3 region has the DNA TGTGCCACCAGTGATTCGAAGGACAGGGACAACTACAATGAGCAGTTCTTC. Translation gives CATSDSKDRDNYNEQFF. The genes are TRBV24-1 and TRBJ2-1; 8 positions match TRBD1. The CDR3 runs 17 residues. CDR1 is KGHDR, CDR2 SFDVKD, per germline. V gave up 2 bases and J gave up 3 bases; unmatched junction bases: 8.

The rearrangement uses TRBV7-3 and TRBJ1-1; maybe TRBD1 (5 bases). The CDR3 runs 20 residues. Trimming stripped 2 bases from V and 0 bases from J, with 25 bases between. Germline V CDR1 and CDR2: SGHTA, FQGTGA. This CDR3 is CASSLSGPTSNPYLNTEAFF. The CDR3 bases are TGTGCCAGCAGCTTATCGGGGCCGACGTCGAATCCATATTTGAACACTGAAGCTTTCTTT.

This clonotype was counted a few times. The rearrangement uses TRBV12-3 or TRBV12-4 and TRBJ2-1, with D unclear. This CDR3 contains 14 residues. The germline V and J ends were trimmed by 0 bases and 4 bases, with 7 bases remaining between them. The CDR3 is CASSLADPYNEQFF. The DNA for the CDR3 is TGTGCCAGCAGTTTAGCGGACCCATACAATGAGCAGTTCTTC.

This clonotype was detected ten times or more. The DNA of the CDR3 is TGTGCCAGCAGCTTCCGTAGCAGGGGGGGACTAGCCAAAAACATTCAGTACTTC. It translates to CASSFRSRGGLAKNIQYF. The chain has TRBV11-2 and TRBJ2-4; D tentatively fits TRBD1 or TRBD2 (7 bases each). The CDR3 runs 18 residues. Germline-derived CDR1 and CDR2 are SGHAT and FQNNGV. V was cut by 3 bases and J by 0 bases, with 18 bases left in between.

Concerning this clonotype: The final CDR3 position lacks the conserved phenylalanine or tryptophan, pointing to a likely read error. The chain uses TRBV30 and TRBJ1-3; 7 bases fit TRBD1. This CDR3 comprises 15 residues. In germline, CDR1 is GTSNPN, CDR2 SVGIG (reference sequence). The J segment lost 3 bases and the V segment lost 1 base, leaving 6 bases of the junction unmatched. The CDR3 loop reads CAWSAPDRDGNTIYS. The CDR3 DNA reads TGTGCCTGGAGTGCACCCGACAGGGATGGAAACACCATATATTCT.

V gene TRBV19 combines with J gene TRBJ1-5; D is ambiguous. Per the germline V gene, CDR1 is LNHDA and CDR2 is SQIVND (reference sequence). The CDR3 is 16 amino acids. V shed 0 bases and J shed 7 bases, with 16 bases lying between them. The CDR3 DNA reads TGTGCCAGTAGTATAGATAAGGGTGGGCTAGGACAGCCCCAGCATTTT. Translated, it gives CASSIDKGGLGQPQHF.

The sample holds a few counts of this clonotype. The rearrangement joins TRBV15 to TRBJ1-1; D is ambiguous. CDR3 size: 13 residues. The V and J ends lost 5 bases and 6 bases respectively, with 13 bases between them. In germline, CDR1 is LNHNV, CDR2 YYDKDF (reference sequence). In DNA form, the CDR3 reads TGTGCCACCAGCGGGAGCGGATTGGCTGAAGCTTTCTTT. It is translated as CATSGSGLAEAFF.

V is TRBV6-1 and J is TRBJ2-1; D is undetermined. Trimming pared 5 bases from V and 0 bases from J, leaving 14 bases between. The germline gives CDR1 MNHNS, CDR2 SASEGT. The CDR3 extends over 16 amino acids. For the CDR3, the DNA is TGTGCCAGCAGTTATGTGCGTTCGAGCTCCTACAATGAGCAGTTCTTC. As protein: CASSYVRSSSYNEQFF.

This clonotype was observed many times. This chain joins TRBV7-8 and TRBJ2-2, with D perhaps TRBD1 or TRBD2 (5 bases each). The CDR3 runs to 14 residues. V gave up 8 bases and J gave up 7 bases, with 17 bases separating them. Germline CDR1 reads SGHVS; CDR2 reads FQNEAQ. The CDR3 loop reads CASRRGVNNGELFF. The CDR3 DNA is TGTGCCAGCCGCCGAGGGGTTAATAACGGGGAGCTGTTTTTT.

The genes are TRBV7-3 and TRBJ2-5; 10 bases match TRBD2. The length of the CDR3 is 15 residues. Trimming at V came to 4 bases and at J to 1 base, leaving 3 bases not matched to a gene. CDR1 and CDR2 from the germline V gene are SGHTA and FQGTGA. CDR3 amino acids: CASSYVAGGQETQYF. The DNA for the CDR3 is TGTGCCAGCAGCTATGTAGCGGGAGGCCAAGAGACCCAGTACTTC.

Ten or more counts support this clonotype. This chain links TRBV7-2 with TRBJ2-7, with TRBD2 matching 12 bases. CDR1 SGHTA and CDR2 FQGNSA come from the germline V gene. The CDR3 runs 16 residues. Trimming took 4 bases from V and 2 from J; bases not matched to a gene: 6. The CDR3 DNA sequence: TGTGCCAGCAGCTACAGGACTAGCGGGACAACCTACGAGCAGTACTTC. It codes for CASSYRTSGTTYEQYF.

This clonotype has a handful of counts. V is TRBV7-8 and J is TRBJ1-5; unclear D gene. The length of the CDR3 is 21 residues. CDR1 SGHVS and CDR2 FQNEAQ come from the germline V gene. The germline V and J ends were trimmed by 0 bases and 2 bases, with 26 bases remaining between them. The CDR3: CASSLAVIRVGLAGGNQPQHF. CDR3 DNA sequence: TGTGCCAGCAGCTTAGCGGTAATACGTGTTGGCCTGGCGGGTGGCAATCAGCCCCAGCATTTT.

This clonotype was detected a few times. This CDR3 reads CASSPPDRGFGGYTF. The CDR3 nucleotides read TGTGCCAGCAGTCCCCCTGACAGGGGGTTCGGGGGCTACACCTTC. The chain joins TRBV12-3 or TRBV12-4 to TRBJ1-2; TRBD1 matches at 9 bases. The CDR3 is 15 residues long. V dropped 5 bases and J dropped 8; count of bases not matched to a gene: 12.

This clonotype was found many times. The CDR3 coding sequence is TGTGCCAGCAGCGTAGAAGGGTTGGACTACGAGCAGTACTTC. Its protein product is CASSVEGLDYEQYF. V gene TRBV9 combines with J gene TRBJ2-7, with no clear D. Germline V gene lookup returns CDR1 SGDLS and CDR2 YYNGEE. The V gene lost 0 bases and the J gene lost 3 bases, with 10 bases spanning the gap. CDR3 length: 14 amino acids. The full variable domain, with the rest looked up from reference TRBV9 and TRBJ2-7, is DSGVTQTPKHLITATGQRVTLRCSPRSGDLSVYWYQQSLDQGLQFLIQYYNGEERAKGNILERFSAQQFPDLHSELNLSSLELGDSALYFCASSVEGLDYEQYFGPGTRLTVT.

This clonotype appeared many times. The chain couples TRBV6-2 or TRBV6-3 to TRBJ1-2; a possible D gene is TRBD1 (6 bases). V gave up 6 bases and J gave up 4 bases, with 12 bases separating them. The CDR3 runs 13 residues. Germline V lookup: CDR1 MNHEY, CDR2 SVGEGT. The CDR3 DNA follows: TGTGCCAGCAGGACACAGGGTCTCTATGGCTACACCTTC. It translates to CASRTQGLYGYTF.

This clonotype was recorded many times. This chain connects TRBV5-5 to TRBJ1-6, with unresolved D. Trimming cost V 4 bases and J 10 bases, with 15 bases left between them. CDR3 length equals 14 residues. Germline V lookup: CDR1 SGHKS, CDR2 YYEKEE (reference sequence). The CDR3 sequence is CASSPSSSRSPLHF. In DNA, the CDR3 is TGTGCCAGCAGCCCTTCGAGTAGTCGCTCACCCCTCCACTTT.

At least ten counts were recorded for this clonotype. This sequence joins TRBV6-7 and TRBJ2-7; 9 nucleotides line up with TRBD1. TRBV6-7 is designated an ORF whose function remains uncertain. This CDR3 region has 14 residues. The V segment lost 9 bases and the J segment 7 bases; nucleotides outside the gene matches: 13. DNA for the CDR3: TGTGCCAGAGCGGACAGGGGCGACCTTTGTGAGCAGTACGTC. Its translation is CARADRGDLCEQYV.

This sequence joins TRBV20-1 and TRBJ1-2; 7 positions match TRBD1. This CDR3 spans 20 amino acids. The germline V gene encodes CDR1 DFQATT and CDR2 SNEGSKA (reference sequence). The V segment lost 3 bases and the J segment 2 bases; nucleotides outside the gene matches: 24. CDR3 sequence: CSAREGQGGSARIRNYGYTF. In DNA, the CDR3 is TGCAGTGCTAGGGAGGGGCAGGGGGGTTCGGCCAGAATAAGAAACTATGGCTACACCTTC.